This TCR beta chain was identified in a study of CD8 T cells in ankylosing spondylitis. Whole-study findings and limits: The clones that were linked to disease were reported to be significantly enriched in matched synovial fluid samples from ankylosing spondylitis patients. Ankylosing spondylitis blood appeared to be characterized by a TCR beta motif of 8 or 9 highly homologous variants.

As the method for making TCR beta libraries, quantitative 5'-RACE with molecular barcodes was used. One entry per CDR3 protein, called by TCRdb with MiXCR from the 5' RACE reads. The sample includes about 150,000 distinct CDR3 sequences, about 7% seen only once; the top ten take around 12%. V lost 2 bases and J 3 bases, leaving 14 bases between the germline ends. The CDR3 is 15 residues long. Per germline, CDR1 SGHRS and CDR2 YFSETQ. Ten or more counts support this clonotype. Its matching antigen is unknown. Sample: blood, either unsorted or a sorted T cell fraction (not recorded which). V gene TRBV5-1 combines with J gene TRBJ1-2; maybe TRBD1 (6 bases). This TCR came from a female donor with ankylosing spondylitis or in good health (not recorded which). In DNA, the CDR3 is TGCGCCAGCAGCTTCCCTGGACAGACCTACTATGGCTACACCTTC. This encodes CASSFPGQTYYGYTF.